This T cell receptor (beta chain) is from a study of shared clonotypes between healthy human individuals. Study-wide results and caveats: With a few donors compared, 4.5% to 6.5% of naive CD4 clonotypes were shared.

Authors' methods: ImmunoSEQ junction-only sequences lacked quality scores, so their filtering differed. Method: immunoSEQ multiplex PCR; TCRdb's copy keeps in-frame clones and lacks some. V and J calls and clone size are copied from that table; D and trimming were computed from the DNA. The table lists hundreds of thousands of clones, approximately 97% of them singletons. The CDR3 runs to 15 residues. CDR1 and CDR2 from the germline V gene are MDHEN and SYDVKM. Unmatched junction bases numbered 4, after V lost 6 bases and J lost 0 bases. With regard to this clone: Its antigen is still unknown.

V and J are TRBV28 and TRBJ1-5; 8 bases match TRBD1. Material: naive CD4+ T cells sorted from blood. Indicated subset: CD45RA+ positively selected. The source is a woman in her thirties in good health. As DNA, the CDR3 is TGTGCCAGCAGCCTTGGGACAGGTAGCAATCAGCCCCAGCATTTT. Protein product: CASSLGTGSNQPQHF.